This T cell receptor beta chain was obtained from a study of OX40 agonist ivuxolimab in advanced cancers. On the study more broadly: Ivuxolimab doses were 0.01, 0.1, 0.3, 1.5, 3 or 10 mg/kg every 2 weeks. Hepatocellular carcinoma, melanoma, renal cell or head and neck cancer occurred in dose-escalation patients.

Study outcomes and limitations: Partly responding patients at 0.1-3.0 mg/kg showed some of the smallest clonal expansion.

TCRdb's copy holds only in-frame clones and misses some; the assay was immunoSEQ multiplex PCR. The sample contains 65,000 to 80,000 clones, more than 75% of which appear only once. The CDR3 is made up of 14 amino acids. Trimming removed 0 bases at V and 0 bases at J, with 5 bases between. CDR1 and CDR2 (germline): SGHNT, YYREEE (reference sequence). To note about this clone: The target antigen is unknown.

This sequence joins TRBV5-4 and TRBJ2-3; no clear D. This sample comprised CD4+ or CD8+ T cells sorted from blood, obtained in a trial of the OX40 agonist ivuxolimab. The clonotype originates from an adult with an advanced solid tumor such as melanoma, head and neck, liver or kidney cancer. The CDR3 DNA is TGTGCCAGCAGCTTGGCGAGGAGCACAGATACGCAGTATTTT. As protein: CASSLARSTDTQYF.